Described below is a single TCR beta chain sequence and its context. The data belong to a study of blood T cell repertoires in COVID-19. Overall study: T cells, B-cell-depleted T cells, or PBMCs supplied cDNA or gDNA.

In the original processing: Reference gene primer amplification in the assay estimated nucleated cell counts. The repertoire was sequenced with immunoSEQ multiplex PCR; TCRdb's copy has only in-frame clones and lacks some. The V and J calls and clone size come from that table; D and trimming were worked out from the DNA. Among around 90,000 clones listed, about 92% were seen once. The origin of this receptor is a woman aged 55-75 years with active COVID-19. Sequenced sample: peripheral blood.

The CDR3 sequence: CASSVERRGPPTGELFF. CDR3 nucleotide sequence: TGTGCCAGCAGCGTTGAAAGGAGAGGCCCTCCCACCGGGGAGCTGTTTTTT. This rearrangement joins TRBV9 to TRBJ2-2; no reliable D call. The CDR3 length is 17 residues. V shed 2 bases and J shed 4 bases, with 18 bases lying between them. Germline V gene sequence: CDR1 SGDLS, CDR2 YYNGEE.